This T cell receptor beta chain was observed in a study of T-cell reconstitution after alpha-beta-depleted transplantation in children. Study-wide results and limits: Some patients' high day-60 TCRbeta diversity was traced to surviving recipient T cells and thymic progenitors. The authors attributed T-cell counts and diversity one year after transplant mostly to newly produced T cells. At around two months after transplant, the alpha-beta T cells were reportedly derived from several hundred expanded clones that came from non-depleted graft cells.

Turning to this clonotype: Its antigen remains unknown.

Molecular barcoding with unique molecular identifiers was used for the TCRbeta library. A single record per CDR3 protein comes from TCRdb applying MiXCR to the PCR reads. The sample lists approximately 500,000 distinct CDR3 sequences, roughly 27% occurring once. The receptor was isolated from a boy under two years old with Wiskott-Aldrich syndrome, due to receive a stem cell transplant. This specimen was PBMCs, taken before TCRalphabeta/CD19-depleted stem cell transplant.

The DNA of the CDR3 is TGCGCCAGCAGCTTGCGGGACTCCGAGGGGACCCAGTACTTC. This sequence encodes CASSLRDSEGTQYF. The J gene is TRBJ2-5, the V gene TRBV5-1; TRBD2 is a possible D gene (6 bases). The V gene lost 1 base and the J gene lost 7 bases, with 14 bases spanning the gap. The germline V gene has CDR1 SGHRS and CDR2 YFSETQ. This CDR3 is built from 14 residues.